This T cell receptor (beta chain) appears in the sequencing data of a study of T cells in Graves' hyperthyroidism and ophthalmopathy. Turning to the study itself: Peripheral blood samples were taken at initial diagnosis, prior to any treatment. Study results and limitations: Ophthalmopathy cases were set apart from stable hyperthyroidism by a 13 V-J model.

The source material, RNA transcripts, was used to amplify TCR beta CDR3 regions. First-round RT-PCR with HTBI primers amplified the TCR CDR3 region. TCRdb called the multiplex PCR reads again in MiXCR, with one record for every CDR3 protein. The sample lists over 300,000 distinct CDR3 sequences, roughly 13% occurring once. Remarks on this clonotype: Antigen: not known. At one boundary the junction diverges from the germline segment, which might be a read error.

It was considered stable Graves' hyperthyroidism when ophthalmopathy did not progress within 18 months. Newly diagnosed patients aged 18 to 65 had hyperthyroidism of under 2 months' duration. The germline CDR1 and CDR2 sequences are MNHEY and SMNVEV (reference sequence). The CDR3 length is 15 residues. This clonotype was obtained from a woman aged 55-69 years with Graves' hyperthyroidism. The chain has TRBV27 and TRBJ2-7; 8 bases match TRBD1. Sequenced: blood. CDR3 sequence reads: CASSINRGSSYGQYF. The CDR3 DNA reads TGTGCCAGCAGTATCAACAGGGGGAGCTCCTACGGGCAGTACTTC.